This T cell receptor (beta chain) is from a study of CD8 T cells in Susac syndrome. CDR1 is MNHEY, CDR2 SMNVEV, per germline (reference sequence). This CDR3 spans 16 amino acids. The J segment lost 7 bases and the V segment lost 3 bases, leaving 9 bases of the junction unmatched. RNA, at roughly 0.45 to 1 ug, was reverse transcribed with random hexamers. A multiplex approach, immunoSEQ multiplex PCR, amplified TCR beta CDR3 across 54 Vbeta and 13 Jbeta. TCRdb processed the immunoSEQ multiplex PCR reads anew with MiXCR; each CDR3 protein has one entry. The table has 150,000 to 200,000 distinct CDR3 sequences, 85% to 95% seen once. The authors negatively isolated CD8+ and CD4+ T cells and FACS-enriched TEMRA cells.

Sequenced: CD4+ T cells from PBMCs. The rearrangement links TRBV27 to TRBJ2-1, with TRBD2 matching over 10 bases. The source is a human donor in good health. The CDR3: CASSFLGLAGANEQFF. DNA for the CDR3: TGTGCCAGCAGTTTTCTAGGCCTAGCGGGGGCTAATGAGCAGTTCTTC.